Included here is one T cell receptor (beta chain) sequence, with context. The antigen is not known. This sample is drawn from a study of follicular helper T cells after annual influenza vaccination. Libraries were prepared by immunoSEQ multiplex PCR; TCRdb keeps only in-frame clonotypes and omits some of them. The data show about 480 clones, with 82% seen just once and over 4.5% held by the top ten. Study observations and caveats: Only roughly 9-23% of analyzed cells yielded productive TCRB sequences.

This sample's time point: 2015-2016 season, 7 days after influenza vaccination. No donor had influenza vaccine in the prior 6 months; all lived in the community. Sorted cTfh were non-naive CD4+CXCR5+PD-1+, either ICOS+CD38+ or ICOS-CD38-. The TCR originated in an adult who received the influenza vaccine. The material sequenced was CXCR5+ CD38+ circulating T follicular helper cells from blood, taken 7 days after influenza vaccination. The subset was: circulating Tfh, non-naive CD4+CXCR5+PD-1+ (ICOS+CD38+ or ICOS-CD38-).

CDR3 DNA sequence: TGTGCCACCAGCAGAGATGCGAAGGCCAATGAGCAGTTCTTC. Translating gives CATSRDAKANEQFF. The chain couples TRBV15 to TRBJ2-1; D unclear. Germline V gives CDR1 LNHNV, CDR2 YYDKDF (reference sequence). CDR3 length: 14 amino acids. V dropped 0 bases and J dropped 6 bases, with 9 bases sitting between them.